This T cell receptor (beta chain) was identified in a study of identical twins. At least ten counts were recorded for this clonotype. Its antigen is unknown. Study-level points and caveats: Models predicted less out-of-frame TCR alpha sharing in monozygotic twins than was found. With abundant cord blood beta clonotypes, insertions were fewer; memory repertoires showed no such pattern.

Template switching (which added a universal primer site) was used, and cDNA carried unique molecular identifiers. TCRdb reprocessed the 5' RACE reads with MiXCR, giving one entry per CDR3 protein. The data contain 700,000 or so distinct CDR3 sequences, over 8.5% of them seen just once; the ten biggest clones take up around 0.98%. The CDR3 is 14 amino acids. Trimming cost V 6 bases and J 8 bases; bases outside gene matches: 4. CDR1 and CDR2 (germline): ENHRY, SYGVKD. These sequences were also reported in another study, on yellow fever vaccine responses in identical twins.

The source material was PBMCs. The chain couples TRBV10-3 to TRBJ1-6; TRBD1 matches at 10 bases. This TCR came from a young woman in good health. The CDR3 here is CAIRGTGDHSPLHF. CDR3 nucleotides: TGTGCCATCAGGGGGACAGGGGATCATTCACCCCTCCACTTT.